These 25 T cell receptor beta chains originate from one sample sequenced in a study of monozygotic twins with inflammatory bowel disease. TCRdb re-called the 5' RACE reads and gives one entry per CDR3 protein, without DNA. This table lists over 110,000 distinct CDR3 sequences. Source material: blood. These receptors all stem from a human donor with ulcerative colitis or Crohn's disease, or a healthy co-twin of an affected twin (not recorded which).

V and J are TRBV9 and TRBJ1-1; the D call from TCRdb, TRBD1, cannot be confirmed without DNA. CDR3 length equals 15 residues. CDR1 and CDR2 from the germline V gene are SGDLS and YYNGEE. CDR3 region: CASSVGGAANTEAFF.

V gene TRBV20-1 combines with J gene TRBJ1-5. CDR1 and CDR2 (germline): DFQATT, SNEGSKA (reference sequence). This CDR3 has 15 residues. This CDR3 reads CSARNPLGTSQPQHF.

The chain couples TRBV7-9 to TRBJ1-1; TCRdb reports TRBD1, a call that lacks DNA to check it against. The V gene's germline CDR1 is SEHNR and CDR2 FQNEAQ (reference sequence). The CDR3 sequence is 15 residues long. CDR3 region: CASRSLGQGFPEAFF.

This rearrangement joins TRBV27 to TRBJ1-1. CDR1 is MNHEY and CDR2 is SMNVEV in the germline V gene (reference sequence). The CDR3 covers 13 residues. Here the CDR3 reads CASSWGRNTEAFF.

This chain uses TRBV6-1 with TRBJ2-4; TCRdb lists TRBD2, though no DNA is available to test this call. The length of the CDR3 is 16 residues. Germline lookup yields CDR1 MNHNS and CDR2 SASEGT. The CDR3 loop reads CASSRGTSGEKNIQYF.

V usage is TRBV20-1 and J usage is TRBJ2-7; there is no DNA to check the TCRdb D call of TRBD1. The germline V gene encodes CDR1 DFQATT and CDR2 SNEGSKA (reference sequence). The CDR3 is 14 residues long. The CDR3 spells CSAPIPGQGKEQYF.

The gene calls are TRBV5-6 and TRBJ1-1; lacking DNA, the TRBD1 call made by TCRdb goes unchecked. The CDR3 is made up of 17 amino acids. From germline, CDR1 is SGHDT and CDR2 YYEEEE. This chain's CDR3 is CASSLGAARPPNTEAFF.

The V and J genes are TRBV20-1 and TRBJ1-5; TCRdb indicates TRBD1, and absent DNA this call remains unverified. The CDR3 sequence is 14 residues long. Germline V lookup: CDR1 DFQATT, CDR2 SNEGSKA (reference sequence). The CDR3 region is CSARDRGGNQPQHF.

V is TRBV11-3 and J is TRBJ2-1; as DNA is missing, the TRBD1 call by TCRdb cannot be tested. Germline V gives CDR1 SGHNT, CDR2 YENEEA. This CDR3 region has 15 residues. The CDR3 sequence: CASSFGQGSYNEQFF.

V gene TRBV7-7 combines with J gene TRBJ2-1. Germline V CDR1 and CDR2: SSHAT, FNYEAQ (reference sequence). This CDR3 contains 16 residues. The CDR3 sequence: CASSLGLGSSYNEQFF. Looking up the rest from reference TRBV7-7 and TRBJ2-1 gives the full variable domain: GAGVSQSPRYKVTKRGQDVTLRCDPISSHATLYWYQQALGQGPEFLTYFNYEAQPDKSGLPSDRFSAERPEGSISTLTIQRTEQRDSAMYRCASSLGLGSSYNEQFFGPGTRLTVL.

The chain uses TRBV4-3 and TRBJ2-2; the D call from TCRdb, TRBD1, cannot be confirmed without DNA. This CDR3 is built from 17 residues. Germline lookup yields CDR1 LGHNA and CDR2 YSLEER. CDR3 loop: CASSPGRSLADTGELFF.

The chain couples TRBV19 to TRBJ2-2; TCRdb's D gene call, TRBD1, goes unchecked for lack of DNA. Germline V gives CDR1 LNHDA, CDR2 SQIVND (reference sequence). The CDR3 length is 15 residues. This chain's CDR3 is CASSNDRRNTGELFF.

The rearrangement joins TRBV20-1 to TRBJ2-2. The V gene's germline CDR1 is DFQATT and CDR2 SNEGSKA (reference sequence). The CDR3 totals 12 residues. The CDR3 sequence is CSARRYTGELFF.

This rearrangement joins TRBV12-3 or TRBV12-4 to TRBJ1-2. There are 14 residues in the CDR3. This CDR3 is CASSSWETHYGYTF.

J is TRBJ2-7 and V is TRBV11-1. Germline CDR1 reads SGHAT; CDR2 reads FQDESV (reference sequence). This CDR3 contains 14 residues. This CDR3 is CASSVSDSTYEQYF.

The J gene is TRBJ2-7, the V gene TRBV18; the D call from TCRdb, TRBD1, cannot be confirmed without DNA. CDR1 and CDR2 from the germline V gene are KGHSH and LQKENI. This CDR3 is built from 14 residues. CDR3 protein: CASSPDRVWYEQYF.

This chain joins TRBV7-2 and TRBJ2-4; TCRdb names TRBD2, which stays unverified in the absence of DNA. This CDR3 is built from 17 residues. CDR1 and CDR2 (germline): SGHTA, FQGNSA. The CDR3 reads CASSLLTSGGPKNIQYF. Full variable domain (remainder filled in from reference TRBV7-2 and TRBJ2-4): GAGVSQSPSNKVTEKGKDVELRCDPISGHTALYWYRQSLGQGLEFLIYFQGNSAPDKSGLPSDRFSAERTGGSVSTLTIQRTQQEDSAVYLCASSLLTSGGPKNIQYFGAGTRLSVL.

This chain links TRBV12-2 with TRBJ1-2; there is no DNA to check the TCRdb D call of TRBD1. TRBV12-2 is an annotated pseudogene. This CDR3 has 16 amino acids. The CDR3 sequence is CASRLGWGPGPSSYTF.

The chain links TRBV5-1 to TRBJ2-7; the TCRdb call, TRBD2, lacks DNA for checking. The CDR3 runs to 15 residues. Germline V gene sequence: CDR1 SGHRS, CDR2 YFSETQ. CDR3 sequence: CASSLDRRSGNEQYF.

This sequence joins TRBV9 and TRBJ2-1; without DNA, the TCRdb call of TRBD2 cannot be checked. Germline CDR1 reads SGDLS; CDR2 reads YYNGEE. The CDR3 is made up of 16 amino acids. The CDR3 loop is CASSPRTSGDPNEQFF.

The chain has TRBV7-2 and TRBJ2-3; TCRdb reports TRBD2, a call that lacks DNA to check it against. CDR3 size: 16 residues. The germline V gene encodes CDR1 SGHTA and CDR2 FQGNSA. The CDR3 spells CASSSGGAFGTDTQYF.

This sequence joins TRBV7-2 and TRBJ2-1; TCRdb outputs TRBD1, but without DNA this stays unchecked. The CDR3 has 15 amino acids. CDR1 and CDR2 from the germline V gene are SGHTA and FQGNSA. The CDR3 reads CASSSWDRGTNEQFF. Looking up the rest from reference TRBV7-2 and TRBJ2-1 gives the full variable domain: GAGVSQSPSNKVTEKGKDVELRCDPISGHTALYWYRQSLGQGLEFLIYFQGNSAPDKSGLPSDRFSAERTGGSVSTLTIQRTQQEDSAVYLCASSSWDRGTNEQFFGPGTRLTVL.

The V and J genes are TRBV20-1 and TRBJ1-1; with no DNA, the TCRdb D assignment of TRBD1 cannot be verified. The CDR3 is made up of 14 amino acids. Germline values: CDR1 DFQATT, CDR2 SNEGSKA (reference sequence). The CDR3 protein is CSARDRRGNVEAFF.

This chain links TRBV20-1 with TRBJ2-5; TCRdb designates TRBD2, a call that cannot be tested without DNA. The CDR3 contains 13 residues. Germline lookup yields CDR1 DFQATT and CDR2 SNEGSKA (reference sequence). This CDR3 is CSASQGLQETQYF.

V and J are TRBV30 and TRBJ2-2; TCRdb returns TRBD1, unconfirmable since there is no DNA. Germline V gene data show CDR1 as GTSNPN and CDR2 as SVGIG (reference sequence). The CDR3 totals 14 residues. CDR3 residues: CAWNAGTLTGELFF.